This T cell receptor beta chain was retrieved from a study of early T cells in non-severe SARS-CoV-2 infection. Turning to the study itself: Sequencing of unsorted whole blood was done on bulk RNA, leaving chains unpaired.

As to this clonotype: The antigen remains undetermined.

The study, taken as a whole, reports: VDJdb matching, biased toward anti-spike CD8 responses, missed private and CD4 specificities.

Individual cDNA molecules were tagged with unique molecular identifiers, the study reported. One entry per CDR3 protein, called by TCRdb with MiXCR from the 5' RACE reads. Counted here are tens of thousands of distinct CDR3 sequences, around a tenth occurring once; the ten biggest clones make up approximately 4.9%. CDR3 length: 13 amino acids. Germline V gene data show CDR1 as MRHNA and CDR2 as SNTAGT. Trimming left V 4 bases short and J 0 bases short, with 6 bases between. Here the sequenced sample was whole blood, taken at baseline. The clonotype was recovered from an adult who was a healthcare worker with PCR-confirmed SARS-CoV-2 infection or an uninfected control (not recorded which). The chain combines TRBV6-4 with TRBJ1-1; D is uncertain. DNA for the CDR3: TGTGCCAGCAGTGCATTCCTGAACACTGAAGCTTTCTTT. Translation: CASSAFLNTEAFF.